This TCR beta chain stems from a study of metastatic and nonmetastatic thyroid tumors. For the study at large: Blood and tumor or nodule tissue repertoires from malignant and benign thyroid patients were compared. Whole-study results and caveats: TCR beta diversity was reportedly significantly higher in malignant thyroid tumors than benign nodules, in blood and tumor.

This clone was observed at least ten times. Its target is not known. TCRdb reanalyzed the PCR reads via MiXCR. The sample contains around 30,000 clones, around 20% of which appear only once. Patients had received no treatment of any kind before thyroid surgery. The receptor's source is a female donor with papillary thyroid cancer or a benign thyroid nodule (not recorded which). Some clones in this sample may be carry-over from other donors' samples. Sequencing used blood.

The CDR3 loop reads CAWSVGADQPQHF. Written as DNA, the CDR3 is TGTGCCTGGAGTGTAGGGGCAGATCAGCCCCAGCATTTT. The rearrangement links TRBV30 to TRBJ1-5; tentative D call: TRBD1 (5 bases). The length of the CDR3 is 13 residues. Trimming removed 0 bases from V and 5 bases from J, with 8 bases in between. The germline V gene has CDR1 GTSNPN and CDR2 SVGIG (reference sequence).